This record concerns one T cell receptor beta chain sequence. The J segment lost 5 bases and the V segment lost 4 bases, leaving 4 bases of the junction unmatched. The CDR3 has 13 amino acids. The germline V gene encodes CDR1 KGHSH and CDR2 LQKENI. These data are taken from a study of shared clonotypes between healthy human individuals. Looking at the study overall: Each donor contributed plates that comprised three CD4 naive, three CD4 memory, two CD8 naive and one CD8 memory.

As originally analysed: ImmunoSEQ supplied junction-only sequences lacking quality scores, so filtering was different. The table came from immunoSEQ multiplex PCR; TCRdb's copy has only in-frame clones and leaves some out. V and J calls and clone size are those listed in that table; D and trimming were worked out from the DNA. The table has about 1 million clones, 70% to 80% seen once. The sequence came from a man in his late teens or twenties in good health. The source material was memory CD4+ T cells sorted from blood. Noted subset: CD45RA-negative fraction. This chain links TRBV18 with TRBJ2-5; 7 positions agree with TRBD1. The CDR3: CASSQGAAETQYF. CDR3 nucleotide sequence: TGTGCCAGCTCACAGGGGGCGGCGGAGACCCAGTACTTC.